These 12 T cell receptor beta chains share one sample of origin, sequenced in a study of T-cell reconstitution after alpha-beta-depleted transplantation in children. Preparation of the TCRbeta library involved a method that used unique molecular identifiers. MiXCR, applied by TCRdb to the PCR reads, yields one record per CDR3 protein. The sample consists of roughly 220,000 distinct CDR3 sequences, about 11% of them appearing once. The sample was PBMCs from the stem cell graft donor, taken from the stem cell graft. Source of these receptors: a human donor who donated a stem cell graft to a child with acute lymphoblastic leukemia.

The rearrangement uses TRBV4-2 and TRBJ2-5; the D gene is possibly TRBD1 (6 bases). Trimming removed 0 bases at V and 0 bases at J, with 8 bases between. The length of the CDR3 is 15 residues. Germline V gene sequence: CDR1 LGHNA, CDR2 YNFKEQ. CDR3 protein: CASSQEDSDQETQYF. The DNA for the CDR3 is TGTGCCAGCAGCCAAGAGGACAGTGACCAAGAGACCCAGTACTTC.

This clonotype was seen many times. The chain uses TRBV5-1 and TRBJ2-5; TRBD2 aligns across 8 bases. Trimming took 0 bases from V and 1 from J; bases not matched to a gene: 5. The germline V gene encodes CDR1 SGHRS and CDR2 YFSETQ. This CDR3 has 16 residues. Written as DNA, the CDR3 is TGCGCCAGCAGCTTGGCGGCGGGGGGCCTCCAAGAGACCCAGTACTTC. As protein: CASSLAAGGLQETQYF.

This clonotype appeared many times. The chain employs TRBV27 and TRBJ2-1, with 12 bases lining up with TRBD2. From germline, CDR1 is MNHEY and CDR2 SMNVEV (reference sequence). J gave up 7 bases and V 5 bases, and 3 bases lay outside the gene matches. The CDR3 length is 14 residues. This chain's CDR3 is CASSLTSGGNEQFF. DNA of the CDR3: TGTGCCAGCAGTCTCACTAGCGGGGGGAATGAGCAGTTCTTC.

This clonotype came up many times. J is TRBJ2-2 and V is TRBV29-1; no firm D call. Germline V gene data show CDR1 as SQVTM and CDR2 as ANQGSEA. The CDR3 sequence is 14 residues long. Trimming pared 4 bases from V and 1 base from J, leaving 10 bases between. The chain's CDR3 is CSVGTELNTGELFF. Written as DNA, the CDR3 is TGCAGCGTTGGGACGGAACTGAACACCGGGGAGCTGTTTTTT.

This clonotype was detected many times. The chain is built from TRBV5-1 and TRBJ2-3, with TRBD1 as a possible D gene (6 bases). CDR1 is SGHRS, CDR2 YFSETQ, per germline. The ends were cut back, 3 bases at V and 5 bases at J, with 7 bases in the middle. This CDR3 has 12 residues. The CDR3 here is CASSSDRDTQYF. The CDR3 bases are TGCGCCAGCAGCTCGGACAGAGATACGCAGTATTTT.

This clonotype occurred many times. This chain joins TRBV10-3 and TRBJ1-2; D is uncertain. V lost 3 bases and J lost 5, with 16 bases in between. This CDR3 spans 15 amino acids. Germline lookup yields CDR1 ENHRY and CDR2 SYGVKD. The CDR3 DNA reads TGTGCCATCAGTGACGGCACACCTTCGGAGTATGGCTACACCTTC. Its protein is CAISDGTPSEYGYTF.

In this sample, this clonotype turned up many times. The rearrangement uses TRBV11-2 and TRBJ2-3, with D possibly TRBD1 on 5 matching bases. The CDR3 is 14 amino acids. Germline CDR1 and CDR2: SGHAT and FQNNGV. Trimming cost V 5 bases and J 3 bases, with 12 bases left between them. CDR3 in amino acids: CASSHSGHTDTQYF. The CDR3 DNA sequence: TGTGCCAGCAGCCATTCTGGACATACAGATACGCAGTATTTT. Based on the CDR3 plus reference TRBV11-2 and TRBJ2-3, the full variable domain is EAGVAQSPRYKIIEKRQSVAFWCNPISGHATLYWYQQILGQGPKLLIQFQNNGVVDDSQLPKDRFSAERLKGVDSTLKIQPAKLEDSAVYLCASSHSGHTDTQYFGPGTRLTVL.

On this clonotype itself: Just one base apart from a much larger clone, this may be a read error. The J gene is TRBJ1-4, the V gene TRBV28, with 8 nucleotides matching TRBD1. Germline lookup yields CDR1 MDHEN and CDR2 SYDVKM. The CDR3 is made up of 15 amino acids. The CDR3 nucleotides read TGTGCCAGCAGTTACAAGACAGGGGCGAATGAAGAACTGTTTTTT. Amino acids: CASSYKTGANEELFF. Looking up the rest from reference TRBV28 and TRBJ1-4 gives the full variable domain: DVKVTQSSRYLVKRTGEKVFLECVQDMDHENMFWYRQDPGLGLRLIYFSYDVKMKEKGDIPEGYSVSREKKERFSLILESASTNQTSMYLCASSYKTGANEELFFGSGTQLSVL.

The chain employs TRBV5-5 and TRBJ2-1; TRBD1 might be the D (6 bases). V was trimmed by 4 bases and J by 4 bases, leaving 9 bases between them. The CDR3 runs 13 residues. Germline V gene lookup returns CDR1 SGHKS and CDR2 YYEKEE (reference sequence). CDR3 sequence (DNA): TGTGCCAGCAGCGACAGGACTTACAATGAGCAGTTCTTC. Residues: CASSDRTYNEQFF.

Notes on this clonotype: Possible read error: a much larger clone is one base away. The chain recombines TRBV7-9 with TRBJ1-2; TRBD1 is a possible D gene (5 bases). The CDR3 sequence is 14 residues long. The germline V gene encodes CDR1 SEHNR and CDR2 FQNEAQ (reference sequence). CDR3 sequence (DNA): TGTGCCAGCAGCTTAGATCCCACAGGTTATGTCTACACCTTC. This codes for CASSLDPTGYVYTF.

V usage is TRBV11-1 and J usage is TRBJ2-6; TRBD1 matches at 9 bases. In germline, CDR1 is SGHAT, CDR2 FQDESV (reference sequence). The J segment lost 1 base and the V segment lost 0 bases, leaving 4 bases of the junction unmatched. The CDR3 covers 18 residues. The CDR3 DNA reads as TGTGCCAGCAGCTTAGCCCCGGGACAGGGTTCTGGGGCCAACGTCCTGACTTTC. This sequence encodes CASSLAPGQGSGANVLTF.

V gene TRBV5-6 combines with J gene TRBJ2-7; D remains ambiguous. V lost 0 bases, J lost 9 bases, and 19 bases lay in between. CDR1 is SGHDT and CDR2 is YYEEEE in the germline V gene. CDR3 length: 15 amino acids. The chain's CDR3 is CASSLGAGAHRVQYF. Written as DNA, the CDR3 is TGTGCCAGCAGCTTGGGCGCAGGAGCCCACCGCGTGCAGTACTTC.